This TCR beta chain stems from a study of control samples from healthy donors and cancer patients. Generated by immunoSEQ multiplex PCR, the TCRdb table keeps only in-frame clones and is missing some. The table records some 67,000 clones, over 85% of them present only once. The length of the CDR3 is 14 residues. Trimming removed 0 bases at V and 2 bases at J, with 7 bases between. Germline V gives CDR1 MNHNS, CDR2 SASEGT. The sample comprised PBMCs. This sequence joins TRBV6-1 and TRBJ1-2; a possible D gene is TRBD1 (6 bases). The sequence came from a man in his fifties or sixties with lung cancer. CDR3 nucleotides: TGTGCCAGCAGTGAAGCGGACAGAAACTATGGCTACACCTTC. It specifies CASSEADRNYGYTF.